A single sample gave rise to the 13 T cell receptor beta chains below, sequenced in a study of blood T cell repertoires in COVID-19. Clones were read by immunoSEQ multiplex PCR, and TCRdb kept only the in-frame ones, dropping some. The repertoire holds almost 200,000 clones, with around four fifths as singletons. Sample: peripheral blood. The receptors derive from a man aged 60 to 75 with COVID-19, enrolled during active disease.

The rearrangement joins TRBV19 to TRBJ2-7; 9 bases match TRBD1. CDR3 length: 16 residues. In germline, CDR1 is LNHDA, CDR2 SQIVND (reference sequence). Trimming at V came to 5 bases and at J to 5 bases, leaving 13 bases not matched to a gene. DNA of the CDR3: TGTGCCAGTAGTCTTTTCCCCGGGACAGGGCAGAACGAGCAGTACTTC. Its translation is CASSLFPGTGQNEQYF.

V usage is TRBV27 and J usage is TRBJ2-1; 12 bases line up with TRBD2. CDR3 size: 14 residues. The V segment lost 5 bases and the J segment 6 bases; nucleotides outside the gene matches: 2. Germline lookup yields CDR1 MNHEY and CDR2 SMNVEV (reference sequence). CDR3 sequence reads: CASSPSGRGNEQFF. CDR3 sequence (DNA): TGTGCCAGCAGTCCTAGCGGGAGGGGCAATGAGCAGTTCTTC.

V usage is TRBV4-1 and J usage is TRBJ2-2; TRBD1 matches at 11 bases. CDR1 and CDR2 (germline): MGHRA, YSYEKL. Unmatched junction bases numbered 8, after V lost 3 bases and J lost 8 bases. This CDR3 is 16 amino acids long. CDR3: CASSHTGTGGFGELFF. The CDR3, as DNA: TGCGCCAGCAGCCATACAGGGACAGGGGGGTTTGGGGAGCTGTTTTTT.

This clone showed up just once. V and J are TRBV7-8 and TRBJ1-5; 8 bases align to TRBD1. This CDR3 spans 15 amino acids. The ends lost 5 bases at V and 1 base at J; junction bases unmatched: 4. The germline V gene has CDR1 SGHVS and CDR2 FQNEAQ. CDR3 amino acids: CASSPRQGSNQPQHF. Here the CDR3 DNA reads TGTGCCAGCAGCCCCCGACAGGGGAGCAATCAGCCCCAGCATTTT.

This clone was recorded a few times. The V call is TRBV5-8, the J call TRBJ1-5; no reliable D call. The V gene's germline CDR1 is SGHTS and CDR2 YDEGEE. CDR3 length: 14 residues. Deletions cut 0 bases from V and 6 bases from J, with 10 bases between. The CDR3 DNA sequence: TGTGCCAGCAGCTTGGAACGGGGTGGTCAGCCCCAGCATTTT. Its translation is CASSLERGGQPQHF.

This clone showed up just a few times. V gene TRBV4-3 combines with J gene TRBJ1-4, with D perhaps TRBD1 (6 bases). Deletions cut 0 bases from V and 7 bases from J, with 15 bases between. This CDR3 spans 16 amino acids. Per germline, CDR1 LGHNA and CDR2 YSLEER. The CDR3 DNA follows: TGCGCCAGCAGCCAAGACGGAGGGGGGGCCGGTGAAAAACTGTTTTTT. Amino acids: CASSQDGGGAGEKLFF.

Here the CDR3 DNA reads TGTGCCAGCAGCTTAGGTCGTGGGACAGGGTCCACCGGGGAGCTGTTTTTT. Translation gives CASSLGRGTGSTGELFF. The J gene is TRBJ2-2, the V gene TRBV11-3; 9 positions agree with TRBD1. CDR3 length: 17 amino acids. Germline CDR1 and CDR2: SGHNT and YENEEA. V lost 1 base to trimming and J lost 4 bases; unmatched junction nucleotides: 7.

This rearrangement joins TRBV6-1 to TRBJ1-2, with TRBD1 identical over 7 bases. The germline V gene has CDR1 MNHNS and CDR2 SASEGT. The CDR3 contains 14 residues. After removal of 2 bases from V and 5 bases from J, the junction contained 5 bases not matched to a gene. The CDR3, as DNA: TGTGCCAGCAGTGAAATCCGGGACAGTTATGGCTACACCTTC. This sequence encodes CASSEIRDSYGYTF.

The V and J genes are TRBV6-2 or TRBV6-3 and TRBJ1-5, with 8 bases identical to TRBD1. V was clipped by 5 bases and J by 7 bases; unmatched bases: 13. Germline CDR1 is MNHEY and CDR2 is SVGEGT. The CDR3 sequence is 16 residues long. The CDR3 spells CASSNPGQGAWQPQHF. CDR3 DNA: TGTGCCAGCAGTAACCCTGGGCAGGGGGCATGGCAGCCCCAGCATTTT.

This clone was seen just once. The chain links TRBV20-1 to TRBJ1-1; the D is unclear. The CDR3 length is 11 residues. Germline V gene sequence: CDR1 DFQATT, CDR2 SNEGSKA (reference sequence). Trimming took 5 bases from V and 6 from J, leaving 10 bases between them. CDR3 residues: CSAERSAEAFF. The CDR3 coding sequence is TGCAGTGCTGAGCGGAGTGCTGAAGCTTTCTTT.

The J gene is TRBJ1-6, the V gene TRBV30; TRBD1 aligns across 11 bases. V was pared by 2 bases and J by 9 bases, with 3 bases of the junction left unmatched. There are 14 residues in the CDR3. Per the germline V gene, CDR1 is GTSNPN and CDR2 is SVGIG (reference sequence). The CDR3 is CAWSPGTGGSPLHF. The CDR3 DNA is TGTGCCTGGAGTCCCGGGACAGGGGGTTCACCCCTCCACTTT.

The chain couples TRBV7-2 to TRBJ1-6; unclear D gene. The V gene lost 3 bases and the J gene lost 11 bases, with 8 bases spanning the gap. The CDR3 has 12 residues. Germline-derived CDR1 and CDR2 are SGHTA and FQGNSA. CDR3 residues: CASSFLEAPLHF. The CDR3 DNA follows: TGTGCCAGCAGCTTTCTCGAGGCACCCCTCCACTTT. The whole variable domain, filled in from reference TRBV7-2 and TRBJ1-6, reads GAGVSQSPSNKVTEKGKDVELRCDPISGHTALYWYRQSLGQGLEFLIYFQGNSAPDKSGLPSDRFSAERTGGSVSTLTIQRTQQEDSAVYLCASSFLEAPLHFGNGTRLTVT.

The CDR3 DNA is TGTGCCGGGGAGCGGGAGGGCACCGGGGAGCTGTTTTTT. Translation gives CAGEREGTGELFF. The chain has TRBV28 and TRBJ2-2; the match to TRBD2 covers 10 bases. After removal of 11 bases from V and 4 bases from J, the junction contained 4 bases not matched to a gene. Germline V gene lookup returns CDR1 MDHEN and CDR2 SYDVKM. The CDR3 is 13 residues long.